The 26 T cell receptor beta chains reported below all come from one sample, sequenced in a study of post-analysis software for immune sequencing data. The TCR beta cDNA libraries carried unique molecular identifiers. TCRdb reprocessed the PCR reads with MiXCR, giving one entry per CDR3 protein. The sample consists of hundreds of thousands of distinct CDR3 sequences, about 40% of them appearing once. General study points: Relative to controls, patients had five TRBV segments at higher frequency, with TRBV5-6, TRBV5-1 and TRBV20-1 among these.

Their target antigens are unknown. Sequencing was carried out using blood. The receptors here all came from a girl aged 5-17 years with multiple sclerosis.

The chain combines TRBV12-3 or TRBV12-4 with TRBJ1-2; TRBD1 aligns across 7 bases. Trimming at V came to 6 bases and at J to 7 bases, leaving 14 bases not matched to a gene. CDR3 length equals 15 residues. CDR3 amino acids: CASRAPDRAWGGYTF. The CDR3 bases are TGTGCCAGCAGGGCACCCGACAGGGCGTGGGGTGGCTACACCTTC.

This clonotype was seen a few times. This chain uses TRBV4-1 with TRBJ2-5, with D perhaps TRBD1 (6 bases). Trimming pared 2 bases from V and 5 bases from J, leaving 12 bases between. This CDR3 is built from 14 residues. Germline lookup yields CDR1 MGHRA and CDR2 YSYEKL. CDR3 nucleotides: TGCGCCAGCAGCCAACTAACAGGGAAGGAGACCCAGTACTTC. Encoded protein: CASSQLTGKETQYF.

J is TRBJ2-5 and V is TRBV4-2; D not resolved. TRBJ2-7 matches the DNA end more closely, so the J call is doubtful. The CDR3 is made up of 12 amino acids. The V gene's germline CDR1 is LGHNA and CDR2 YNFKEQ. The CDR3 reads CASSQDAAEQYF. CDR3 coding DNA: TGTGCCAGCAGCCAAGACGCAGCCGAGCAGTACTTC.

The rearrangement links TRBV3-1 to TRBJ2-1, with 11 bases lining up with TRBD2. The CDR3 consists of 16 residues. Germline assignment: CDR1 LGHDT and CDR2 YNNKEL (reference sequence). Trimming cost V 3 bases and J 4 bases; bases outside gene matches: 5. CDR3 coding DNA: TGTGCCAGCAGCCAGCCGGGACTAGCGGCGTACAATGAGCAGTTCTTC. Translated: CASSQPGLAAYNEQFF.

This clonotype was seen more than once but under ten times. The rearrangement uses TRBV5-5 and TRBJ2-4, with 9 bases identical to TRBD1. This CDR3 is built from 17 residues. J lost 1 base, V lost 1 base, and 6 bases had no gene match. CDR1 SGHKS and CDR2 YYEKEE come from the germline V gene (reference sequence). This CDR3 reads CASSLRSGTGAKNIQYF. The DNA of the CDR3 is TGTGCCAGCAGCTTGAGGAGCGGGACAGGGGCCAAAAACATTCAGTACTTC.

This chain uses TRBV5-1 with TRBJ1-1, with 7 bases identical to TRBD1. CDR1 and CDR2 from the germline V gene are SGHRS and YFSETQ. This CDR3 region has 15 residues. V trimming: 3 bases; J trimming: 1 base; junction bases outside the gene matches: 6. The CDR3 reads CASSWGDSANTEAFF. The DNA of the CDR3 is TGCGCCAGCAGCTGGGGGGACAGTGCGAACACTGAAGCTTTCTTT.

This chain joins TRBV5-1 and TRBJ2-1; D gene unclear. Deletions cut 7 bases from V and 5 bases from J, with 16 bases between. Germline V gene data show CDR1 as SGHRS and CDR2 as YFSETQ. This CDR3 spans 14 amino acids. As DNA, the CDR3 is TGCGCCAGCTCGCCGGGCTCCACCCACAATGAGCAGTTCTTC. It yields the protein CASSPGSTHNEQFF.

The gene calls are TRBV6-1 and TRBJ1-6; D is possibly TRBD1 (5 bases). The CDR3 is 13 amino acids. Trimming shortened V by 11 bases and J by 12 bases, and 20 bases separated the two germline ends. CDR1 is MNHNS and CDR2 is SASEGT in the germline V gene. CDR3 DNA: TGTGCCTCAGGTGTGGACACGCGCCTACCCCTCCACTTT. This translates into CASGVDTRLPLHF.

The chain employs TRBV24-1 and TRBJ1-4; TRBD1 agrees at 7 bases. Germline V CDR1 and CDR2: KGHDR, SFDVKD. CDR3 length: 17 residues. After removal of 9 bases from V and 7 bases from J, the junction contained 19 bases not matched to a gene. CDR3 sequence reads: CATQRPGRQGGSEKLFF. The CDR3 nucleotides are TGTGCCACCCAACGACCGGGTAGACAGGGCGGGAGTGAAAAACTGTTTTTT.

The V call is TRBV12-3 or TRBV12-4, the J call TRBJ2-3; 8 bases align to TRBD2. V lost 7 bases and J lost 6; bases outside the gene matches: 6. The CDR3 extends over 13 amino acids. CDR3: CASTPGGRDTQYF. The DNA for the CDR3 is TGTGCCAGCACCCCGGGCGGGAGGGATACGCAGTATTTT.

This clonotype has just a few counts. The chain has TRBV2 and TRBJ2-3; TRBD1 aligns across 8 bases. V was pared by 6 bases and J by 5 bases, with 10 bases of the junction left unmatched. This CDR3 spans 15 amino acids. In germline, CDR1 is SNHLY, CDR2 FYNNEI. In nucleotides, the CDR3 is TGTGCCAGCAGCCACCCGGACAGGGAAGAAGATACGCAGTATTTT. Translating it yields CASSHPDREEDTQYF.

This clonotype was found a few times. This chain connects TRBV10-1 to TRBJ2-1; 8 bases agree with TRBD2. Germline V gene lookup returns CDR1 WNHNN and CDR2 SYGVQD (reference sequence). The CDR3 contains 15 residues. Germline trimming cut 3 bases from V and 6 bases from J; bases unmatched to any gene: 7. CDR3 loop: CASSEALAVINEQFF. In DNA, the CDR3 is TGCGCCAGCAGTGAAGCACTAGCGGTCATCAATGAGCAGTTCTTC.

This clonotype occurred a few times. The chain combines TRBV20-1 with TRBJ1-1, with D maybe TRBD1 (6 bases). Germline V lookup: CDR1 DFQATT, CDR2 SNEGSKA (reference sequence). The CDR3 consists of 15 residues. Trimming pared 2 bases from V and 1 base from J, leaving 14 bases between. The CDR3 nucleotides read TGCAGTGCTAGACCTCTGACAGGCCAGAACACTGAAGCTTTCTTT. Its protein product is CSARPLTGQNTEAFF.

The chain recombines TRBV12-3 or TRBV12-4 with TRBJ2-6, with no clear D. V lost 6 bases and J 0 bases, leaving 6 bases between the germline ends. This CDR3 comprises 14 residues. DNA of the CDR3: TGTGCCAGCAGCCAATTCTCTGGGGCCAACGTCCTGACTTTC. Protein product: CASSQFSGANVLTF.

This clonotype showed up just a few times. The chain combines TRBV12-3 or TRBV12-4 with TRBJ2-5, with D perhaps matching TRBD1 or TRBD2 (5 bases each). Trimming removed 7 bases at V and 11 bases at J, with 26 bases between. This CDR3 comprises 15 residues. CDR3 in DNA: TGTGCCAGCACCGTTAATGGGGGAGAGGGCAATGAGCAGTACTTC. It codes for CASTVNGGEGNEQYF.

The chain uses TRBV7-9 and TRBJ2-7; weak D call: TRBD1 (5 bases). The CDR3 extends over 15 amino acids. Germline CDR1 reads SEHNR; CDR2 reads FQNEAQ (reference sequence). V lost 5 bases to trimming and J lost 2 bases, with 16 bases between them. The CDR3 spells CASSHPVSGTYEQYF. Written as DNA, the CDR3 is TGTGCCAGCAGCCATCCAGTGTCAGGGACCTACGAGCAGTACTTC. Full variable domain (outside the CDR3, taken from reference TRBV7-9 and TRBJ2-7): DTGVSQNPRHKITKRGQNVTFRCDPISEHNRLYWYRQTLGQGPEFLTYFQNEAQLEKSRLLSDRFSAERPKGSFSTLEIQRTEQGDSAMYLCASSHPVSGTYEQYFGPGTRLTVT.

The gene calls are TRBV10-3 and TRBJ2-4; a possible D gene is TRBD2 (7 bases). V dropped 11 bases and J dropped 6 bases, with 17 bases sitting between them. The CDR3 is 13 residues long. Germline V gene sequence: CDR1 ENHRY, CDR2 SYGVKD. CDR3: CAVRGGALNIQYF. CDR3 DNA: TGTGCCGTCCGAGGGGGGGCCTTAAACATTCAGTACTTC.

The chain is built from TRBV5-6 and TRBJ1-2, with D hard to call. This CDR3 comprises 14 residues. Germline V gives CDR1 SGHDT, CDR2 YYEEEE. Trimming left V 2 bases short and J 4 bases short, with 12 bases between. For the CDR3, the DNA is TGTGCCAGCAGCTTCAACGCCCGTGGCTATGGCTACACCTTC. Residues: CASSFNARGYGYTF.

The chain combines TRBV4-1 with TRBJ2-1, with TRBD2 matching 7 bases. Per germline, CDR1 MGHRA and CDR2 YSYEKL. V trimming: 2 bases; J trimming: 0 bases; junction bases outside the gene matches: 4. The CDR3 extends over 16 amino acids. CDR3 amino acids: CASSQIGTTSYNEQFF. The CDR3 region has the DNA TGCGCCAGCAGCCAAATAGGGACTACCTCCTACAATGAGCAGTTCTTC.

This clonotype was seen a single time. The CDR3: CASSPSPREYQETQYF. The CDR3 bases are TGTGCCAGCAGTCCCAGCCCCCGGGAGTACCAAGAGACCCAGTACTTC. The rearrangement joins TRBV12-3 or TRBV12-4 to TRBJ2-5; D might be TRBD2 (6 bases). The germline V and J ends were trimmed by 5 bases and 0 bases, with 16 bases remaining between them. The CDR3 is 16 residues long.

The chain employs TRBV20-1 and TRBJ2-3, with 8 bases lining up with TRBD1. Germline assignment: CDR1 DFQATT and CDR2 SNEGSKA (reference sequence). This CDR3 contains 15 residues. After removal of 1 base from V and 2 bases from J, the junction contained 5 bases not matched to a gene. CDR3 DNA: TGCAGTGCTAGAGGGAGGACAGGGTACACAGATACGCAGTATTTT. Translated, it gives CSARGRTGYTDTQYF.

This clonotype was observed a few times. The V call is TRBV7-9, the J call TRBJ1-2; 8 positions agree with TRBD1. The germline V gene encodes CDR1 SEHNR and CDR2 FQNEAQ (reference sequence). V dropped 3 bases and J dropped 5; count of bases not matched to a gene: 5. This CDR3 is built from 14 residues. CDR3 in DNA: TGTGCCAGCAGCTTCGACAGGGGTTCTTATGGCTACACCTTC. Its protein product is CASSFDRGSYGYTF.

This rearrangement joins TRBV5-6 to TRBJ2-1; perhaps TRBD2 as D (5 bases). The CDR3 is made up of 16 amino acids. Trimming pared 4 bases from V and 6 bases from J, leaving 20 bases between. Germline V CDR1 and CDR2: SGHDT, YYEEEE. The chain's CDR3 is CASSLSSRPGGNEQFF. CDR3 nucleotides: TGTGCCAGCAGCCTGAGTTCCAGGCCAGGAGGCAATGAGCAGTTCTTC.

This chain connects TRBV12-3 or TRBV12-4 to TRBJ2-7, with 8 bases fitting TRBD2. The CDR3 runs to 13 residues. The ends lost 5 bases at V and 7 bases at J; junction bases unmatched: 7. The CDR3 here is CASSPRTSTEQYF. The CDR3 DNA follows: TGTGCCAGCAGTCCCCGGACTAGCACTGAGCAGTACTTC.

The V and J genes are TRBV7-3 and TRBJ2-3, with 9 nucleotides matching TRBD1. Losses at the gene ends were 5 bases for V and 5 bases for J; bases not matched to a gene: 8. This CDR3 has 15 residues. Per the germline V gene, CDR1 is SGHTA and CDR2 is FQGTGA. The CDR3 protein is CASSKTGTGLDTQYF. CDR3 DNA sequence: TGTGCCAGCAGCAAAACAGGGACAGGGTTAGATACGCAGTATTTT.

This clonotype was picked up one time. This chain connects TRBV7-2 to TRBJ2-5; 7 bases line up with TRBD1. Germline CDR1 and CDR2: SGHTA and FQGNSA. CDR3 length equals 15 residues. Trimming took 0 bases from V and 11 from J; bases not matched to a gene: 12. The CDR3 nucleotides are TGTGCCAGCAGCTTAGCTCTAACAGGGGAATCGGAGCAGTACTTC. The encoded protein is CASSLALTGESEQYF.